A single sample is the source of the 32 T cell receptor beta chains below, sequenced in a study of T cells in Graves' hyperthyroidism and ophthalmopathy. The TCR beta CDR3 regions underwent amplification using RNA transcripts as the source. Carried out on the TCR CDR3, a first-round RT-PCR used the HTBI primer set. TCRdb re-called the multiplex PCR reads with MiXCR, one entry per CDR3 protein. The sample holds some 300,000 distinct CDR3 sequences, roughly 19% seen once. Source material: blood. The receptors here all came from a man aged 45-60 years with Graves' ophthalmopathy.

This clonotype has more than one count but fewer than ten. This sequence joins TRBV5-6 and TRBJ1-4, with a tentative D call TRBD1 (5 bases). This CDR3 contains 15 residues. V gave up 0 bases and J gave up 5 bases, with 11 bases separating them. Germline V gene sequence: CDR1 SGHDT, CDR2 YYEEEE. CDR3 DNA: TGTGCCAGCAGCTTGGATGTTGGGGGGAATGAAAAACTGTTTTTT. Translated, it gives CASSLDVGGNEKLFF.

This clonotype turned up a few times. This CDR3 is CASRVENTGELFF. Here the CDR3 DNA reads TGTGCCAGCAGGGTTGAAAACACCGGGGAGCTGTTTTTT. This sequence joins TRBV2 and TRBJ2-2; D ambiguous. Per the germline V gene, CDR1 is SNHLY and CDR2 is FYNNEI. There are 13 residues in the CDR3. Trimming took off 6 bases at V and 2 bases at J, with 7 bases between the two ends.

There are many counts of this clonotype. V is TRBV11-2 and J is TRBJ2-1; D may be TRBD1 (5 bases). Germline values: CDR1 SGHAT, CDR2 FQNNGV. The CDR3 is 15 amino acids. The V end was cut by 1 base, the J end by 7 bases, with 14 bases between. CDR3 residues: CASSLARGPLNEQFF. The CDR3 coding sequence is TGTGCCAGCAGCTTAGCTAGGGGCCCTCTAAATGAGCAGTTCTTC.

Only a few counts were recorded for this clonotype. The V and J genes are TRBV2 and TRBJ2-2; the match to TRBD1 covers 7 bases. Looked up from germline, CDR1 is SNHLY and CDR2 is FYNNEI. V lost 8 bases, J lost 4 bases, and 7 bases stayed unmatched. CDR3 length: 14 residues. The CDR3 loop reads CASRGQAGTGELFF. CDR3 DNA sequence: TGTGCCAGCCGTGGACAGGCGGGCACCGGGGAGCTGTTTTTT.

This sequence joins TRBV6-1 and TRBJ1-2, with D unclear. In germline, CDR1 is MNHNS, CDR2 SASEGT. Trimming pared 8 bases from V and 2 bases from J, leaving 6 bases between. The CDR3 runs to 11 residues. In DNA, the CDR3 is TGTGCCAGCGGGAACAACTATGGCTACACCTTC. Its protein is CASGNNYGYTF.

This clonotype was counted at least ten times. The V call is TRBV20-1, the J call TRBJ2-3; a possible D gene is TRBD1 (5 bases). The ends were cut back, 0 bases at V and 3 bases at J, with 10 bases in the middle. CDR1 is DFQATT and CDR2 is SNEGSKA in the germline V gene (reference sequence). The CDR3 consists of 14 residues. The CDR3 sequence is CSARDPPGTDTQYF. Here the CDR3 DNA reads TGCAGTGCTAGAGACCCTCCAGGGACAGATACGCAGTATTTT.

This clonotype was counted between two and nine times. The V call is TRBV5-6, the J call TRBJ1-5; possible D gene TRBD1, 5 bases. Germline V gene data show CDR1 as SGHDT and CDR2 as YYEEEE. The length of the CDR3 is 18 residues. Trimming shortened V by 3 bases and J by 4 bases, and 23 bases separated the two germline ends. The CDR3 sequence is CASSSRTVGPRGNQPQHF. The CDR3 DNA follows: TGTGCCAGCAGCTCCAGAACAGTAGGGCCCCGGGGGAATCAGCCCCAGCATTTT. The full variable domain, with the rest looked up from reference TRBV5-6 and TRBJ1-5, is DAGVTQSPTHLIKTRGQQVTLRCSPKSGHDTVSWYQQALGQGPQFIFQYYEEEERQRGNFPDRFSGHQFPNYSSELNVNALLLGDSALYLCASSSRTVGPRGNQPQHFGDGTRLSIL.

This clonotype occurred many times. CDR3: CASTYGGPEETQYF. In nucleotides, the CDR3 is TGTGCCAGCACCTACGGGGGTCCTGAAGAGACCCAGTACTTC. This chain uses TRBV28 with TRBJ2-5; D is perhaps TRBD2 (6 bases). The V end was cut by 7 bases, the J end by 3 bases, with 15 bases between. CDR3 length: 14 residues. Germline CDR1 and CDR2: MDHEN and SYDVKM.

The genes are TRBV30 and TRBJ2-3; D assignment may be TRBD1 or TRBD2 (6 bases each). CDR1 is GTSNPN, CDR2 SVGIG, per germline (reference sequence). The CDR3 runs 14 residues. Trimming cost V 5 bases and J 0 bases, with 12 bases left between them. The CDR3 loop is CAWERGRSTDTQYF. The CDR3 nucleotides are TGTGCCTGGGAACGGGGGCGCAGCACAGATACGCAGTATTTT.

The chain is built from TRBV27 and TRBJ1-5; 10 nucleotides agree with TRBD1. CDR3 length equals 16 residues. Germline values: CDR1 MNHEY, CDR2 SMNVEV (reference sequence). V trimming: 6 bases; J trimming: 5 bases; junction bases outside the gene matches: 10. Here the CDR3 reads CASSQGGQGNDQPQHF. CDR3 bases: TGTGCCAGCAGCCAAGGGGGACAGGGGAACGATCAGCCCCAGCATTTT.

There are many counts of this clonotype. CDR3: CASSLEQGATDTQYF. The CDR3 DNA sequence: TGCGCCAGCAGCTTGGAACAGGGGGCCACAGATACGCAGTATTTT. The rearrangement links TRBV5-1 to TRBJ2-3; 9 nucleotides agree with TRBD1. J lost 2 bases, V lost 0 bases, and 1 base had no gene match. The CDR3 covers 15 residues. Looked up from germline, CDR1 is SGHRS and CDR2 is YFSETQ.

This clonotype has only a few counts. The chain carries TRBV2 and TRBJ2-7; D possibly uses TRBD1 or TRBD2 (7 bases each). Trimming stripped 6 bases from V and 5 bases from J, with 11 bases between. The CDR3 length is 12 residues. Germline-derived CDR1 and CDR2 are SNHLY and FYNNEI. The CDR3 loop reads CASRQGGNEQYF. As DNA, the CDR3 is TGTGCCAGCAGGCAGGGGGGGAACGAGCAGTACTTC. The full variable domain, in which reference TRBV2 and TRBJ2-7 provide the parts outside the CDR3, is EPEVTQTPSHQVTQMGQEVILRCVPISNHLYFYWYRQILGQKVEFLVSFYNNEISEKSEIFDDQFSVERPDGSNFTLKIRSTKLEDSAMYFCASRQGGNEQYFGPGTRLTVT.

The chain links TRBV10-2 to TRBJ2-2; D call uncertain. This CDR3 spans 13 amino acids. The germline CDR1 and CDR2 sequences are WSHSY and SAAADI. V lost 3 bases and J lost 10, with 12 bases in between. The CDR3 DNA reads as TGCGCCAGCAGTGAACCCCCTAATGTGGAGCTGTTTTTT. Its protein product is CASSEPPNVELFF.

This clonotype was observed many times. The CDR3 DNA is TGTGCCAGCAGCTTGAGGCTAGCGGGACCGGGGGAGCAGTACTTC. Its translation is CASSLRLAGPGEQYF. The J gene is TRBJ2-7, the V gene TRBV11-2; 9 nucleotides agree with TRBD2. Germline V gene sequence: CDR1 SGHAT, CDR2 FQNNGV. This CDR3 region has 15 residues. V shed 3 bases, J shed 7 bases, and the junction held 10 bases outside the gene matches.

This clonotype showed up many times. The chain combines TRBV28 with TRBJ2-3, with 13 bases identical to TRBD2. Trimming took 0 bases from V and 2 from J; bases not matched to a gene: 2. CDR1 and CDR2 (germline): MDHEN, SYDVKM. The CDR3 length is 17 residues. CDR3 loop: CASSLWGLAGPTDTQYF. Here the CDR3 DNA reads TGTGCCAGCAGTTTATGGGGACTAGCGGGACCCACAGATACGCAGTATTTT. Looking up the rest from reference TRBV28 and TRBJ2-3 gives the full variable domain: DVKVTQSSRYLVKRTGEKVFLECVQDMDHENMFWYRQDPGLGLRLIYFSYDVKMKEKGDIPEGYSVSREKKERFSLILESASTNQTSMYLCASSLWGLAGPTDTQYFGPGTRLTVL.

This clonotype was detected many times. The gene calls are TRBV2 and TRBJ2-7; 12 bases align to TRBD1. Looked up from germline, CDR1 is SNHLY and CDR2 is FYNNEI. The J segment lost 7 bases and the V segment lost 4 bases, leaving 14 bases of the junction unmatched. CDR3 length: 17 amino acids. The CDR3 spells CASSVDPTGTGGREQYF. In DNA, the CDR3 is TGTGCCAGCAGTGTAGACCCCACCGGGACAGGGGGCAGAGAGCAGTACTTC.

J is TRBJ1-4 and V is TRBV3-1; D uncertain. In germline, CDR1 is LGHDT, CDR2 YNNKEL (reference sequence). This CDR3 has 14 residues. The V gene lost 4 bases and the J gene lost 5 bases, with 11 bases spanning the gap. The CDR3 reads CASSRYGSNEKLFF. CDR3 DNA: TGTGCCAGCAGCCGGTACGGCTCCAATGAAAAACTGTTTTTT.

This clonotype was detected many times. V is TRBV11-2 and J is TRBJ2-1; 13 positions agree with TRBD2. Germline V gene data show CDR1 as SGHAT and CDR2 as FQNNGV. After removal of 5 bases from V and 0 bases from J, the junction contained 10 bases not matched to a gene. CDR3 length equals 19 residues. The CDR3 DNA follows: TGTGCCAGCAGCCAAGGGACTAGCGGGATGGTCAGCTCCTACAATGAGCAGTTCTTC. It yields the protein CASSQGTSGMVSSYNEQFF.

This clonotype was observed many times. The V call is TRBV5-5, the J call TRBJ2-7; 8 bases are shared with TRBD1. The junction had 4 bases not matched to a gene; V was cut back by 0 bases and J by 2 bases. Germline V CDR1 and CDR2: SGHKS, YYEKEE (reference sequence). This CDR3 is 15 amino acids long. In DNA, the CDR3 is TGTGCCAGCAGCTTGGAAAGACAGGGGACCTACGAGCAGTACTTC. This translates into CASSLERQGTYEQYF.

This rearrangement joins TRBV11-2 to TRBJ2-5; 10 positions agree with TRBD2. Germline V gene lookup returns CDR1 SGHAT and CDR2 FQNNGV. The CDR3 runs to 16 residues. The V gene end was trimmed by 1 base and the J gene end by 4 bases; junction bases not matched to a gene: 6. CDR3 nucleotide sequence: TGTGCCAGCAGCTTAGGTCCCCTAGCGGGAGTAGAGACCCAGTACTTC. Translation: CASSLGPLAGVETQYF.

The genes are TRBV11-2 and TRBJ2-5, with a possible D match to TRBD2 (6 bases). The CDR3 runs to 15 residues. Trimming stripped 5 bases from V and 3 bases from J, with 16 bases between. The germline CDR1 and CDR2 sequences are SGHAT and FQNNGV. CDR3 protein: CASSPRRDSKETQYF. For the CDR3, the DNA is TGTGCCAGCAGCCCTCGGCGGGATAGTAAAGAGACCCAGTACTTC.

This clonotype has ten or more counts. The V call is TRBV2, the J call TRBJ2-1; 8 positions agree with TRBD2. The trim removed 9 bases at V and 2 bases at J, leaving 3 bases unmatched. Germline V gene data show CDR1 as SNHLY and CDR2 as FYNNEI. The length of the CDR3 is 13 residues. DNA for the CDR3: TGTGCCAGAGTAGCGGGACCCTACAATGAGCAGTTCTTC. Its translation is CARVAGPYNEQFF.

This clonotype has at least ten counts. The chain is built from TRBV20-1 and TRBJ1-2, with TRBD1 identical over 8 bases. CDR3 length equals 12 residues. Germline-derived CDR1 and CDR2 are DFQATT and SNEGSKA (reference sequence). The ends lost 6 bases at V and 2 bases at J; junction bases unmatched: 2. The CDR3 sequence is CSAWTGNYGYTF. Here the CDR3 DNA reads TGCAGTGCCTGGACAGGGAACTATGGCTACACCTTC.

This clonotype occurred a few times. The rearrangement uses TRBV12-3 or TRBV12-4 and TRBJ2-7; D remains unclear. V lost 4 bases and J lost 5, with 12 bases in between. CDR3 length equals 13 residues. The CDR3 is CASSSRLPDEQYF. The CDR3 DNA is TGTGCCAGCAGTTCCCGGCTCCCCGACGAGCAGTACTTC.

In this sample, this clonotype turned up many times. J is TRBJ2-7 and V is TRBV6-1; TRBD2 aligns across 9 bases. With V trimmed by 7 bases and J by 0 bases, 13 bases remained unmatched. The CDR3 covers 17 residues. Germline V gene data show CDR1 as MNHNS and CDR2 as SASEGT. The chain's CDR3 is CASMLAGAGGLSYEQYF. CDR3 sequence (DNA): TGTGCCAGCATGTTGGCAGGAGCGGGAGGACTCTCCTACGAGCAGTACTTC.

A few counts support this clonotype. This rearrangement joins TRBV7-3 to TRBJ2-2; D may be TRBD2 (7 bases). CDR3 length: 15 residues. Germline V gene lookup returns CDR1 SGHTA and CDR2 FQGTGA. V shed 6 bases and J shed 0 bases, with 11 bases lying between them. CDR3 DNA: TGTGCCAGCAGGGCGGGGGCTCCGAACACCGGGGAGCTGTTTTTT. It encodes CASRAGAPNTGELFF.

V usage is TRBV5-1 and J usage is TRBJ1-2; D gene uncertain. The CDR3 sequence is 13 residues long. The V gene's germline CDR1 is SGHRS and CDR2 YFSETQ. V lost 4 bases and J 6 bases, leaving 13 bases between the germline ends. The CDR3: CASSLGWGNGYTF. CDR3 nucleotides: TGCGCCAGCAGCCTGGGGTGGGGAAATGGCTACACCTTC. The full variable domain, completed using reference TRBV5-1 and TRBJ1-2, is KAGVTQTPRYLIKTRGQQVTLSCSPISGHRSVSWYQQTPGQGLQFLFEYFSETQRNKGNFPGRFSGRQFSNSRSEMNVSTLELGDSALYLCASSLGWGNGYTFGSGTRLTVV.

This clonotype was found a few times. The germline gene is not matched at one end of the junction; a read error may be the cause. V is TRBV6-2 or TRBV6-3 and J is TRBJ2-4; D unresolved. Germline V gene sequence: CDR1 MNHEY, CDR2 SVGEGT. The CDR3 has 13 residues. The CDR3 nucleotides are TGTGCCAGCAGTTACTCTCTCAAAAACTTTCAGTACTTC. This sequence encodes CASSYSLKNFQYF.

This clonotype was recorded many times. V usage is TRBV18 and J usage is TRBJ2-3, with 8 positions matching TRBD1. V trimming: 3 bases; J trimming: 1 base; junction bases outside the gene matches: 3. The length of the CDR3 is 15 residues. CDR1 is KGHSH, CDR2 LQKENI, per germline. DNA for the CDR3: TGTGCCAGCTCACCTGGACAGGGAGGCACAGATACGCAGTATTTT. Translated, it gives CASSPGQGGTDTQYF.

A few counts support this clonotype. The rearrangement links TRBV5-6 to TRBJ1-1; maybe TRBD1 (5 bases). Germline CDR1 and CDR2: SGHDT and YYEEEE. The CDR3 contains 15 residues. Deletions cut 1 base from V and 4 bases from J, with 14 bases between. CDR3 protein: CASSLIGDRGTEAFF. As DNA, the CDR3 is TGTGCCAGCAGCTTGATTGGGGACCGGGGCACTGAAGCTTTCTTT.

The table lists this clonotype with a few counts. The genes are TRBV20-1 and TRBJ1-6; no firm D call. This CDR3 has 14 residues. Trimming stripped 3 bases from V and 7 bases from J, with 13 bases between. CDR1 and CDR2 (germline): DFQATT, SNEGSKA (reference sequence). The chain's CDR3 is CSASIGHPNSPLHF. The CDR3 DNA follows: TGCAGTGCTAGTATAGGCCACCCAAATTCACCCCTCCACTTT.

The chain recombines TRBV5-1 with TRBJ2-2, with TRBD1 identical over 8 bases. The CDR3 has 15 residues. Trimming cost V 4 bases and J 8 bases; bases outside gene matches: 10. Per germline, CDR1 SGHRS and CDR2 YFSETQ. CDR3 loop: CASSMRQGTGGELFF. The CDR3 DNA sequence: TGCGCCAGCAGCATGCGACAGGGGACAGGTGGGGAGCTGTTTTTT.